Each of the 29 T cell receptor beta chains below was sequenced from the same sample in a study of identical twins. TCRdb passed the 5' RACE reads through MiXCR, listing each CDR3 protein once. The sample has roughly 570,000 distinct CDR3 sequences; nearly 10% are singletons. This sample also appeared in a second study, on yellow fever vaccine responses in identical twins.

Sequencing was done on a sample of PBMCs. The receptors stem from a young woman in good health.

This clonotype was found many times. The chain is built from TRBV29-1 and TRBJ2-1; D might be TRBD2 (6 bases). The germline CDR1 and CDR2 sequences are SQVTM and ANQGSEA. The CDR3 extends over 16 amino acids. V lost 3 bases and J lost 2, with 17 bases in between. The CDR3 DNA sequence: TGCAGCGTTGAGGGGGGTGTAGACTCCACCTACAATGAGCAGTTCTTC. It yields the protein CSVEGGVDSTYNEQFF.

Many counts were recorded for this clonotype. The DNA of the CDR3 is TGTGCCAGCAATAAGAGGACAGGCTCCTACAATGAGCAGTTCTTC. Translated: CASNKRTGSYNEQFF. This sequence joins TRBV2 and TRBJ2-1; 7 bases match TRBD1. Germline CDR1 reads SNHLY; CDR2 reads FYNNEI. CDR3 size: 15 residues. J gave up 0 bases and V 7 bases, and 6 bases lay outside the gene matches.

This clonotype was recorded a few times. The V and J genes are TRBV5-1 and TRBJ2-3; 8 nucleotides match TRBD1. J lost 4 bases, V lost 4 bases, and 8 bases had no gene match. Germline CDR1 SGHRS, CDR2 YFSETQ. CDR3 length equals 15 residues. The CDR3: CASSTAGQDADTQYF. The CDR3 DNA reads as TGCGCCAGCAGCACTGCGGGACAGGACGCAGATACGCAGTATTTT.

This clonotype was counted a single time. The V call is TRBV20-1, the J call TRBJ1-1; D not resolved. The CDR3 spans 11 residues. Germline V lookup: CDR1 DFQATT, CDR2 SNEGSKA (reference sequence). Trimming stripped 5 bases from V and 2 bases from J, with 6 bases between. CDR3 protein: CSAERNTEAFF. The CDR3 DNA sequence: TGCAGTGCTGAGAGAAACACTGAAGCTTTCTTT.

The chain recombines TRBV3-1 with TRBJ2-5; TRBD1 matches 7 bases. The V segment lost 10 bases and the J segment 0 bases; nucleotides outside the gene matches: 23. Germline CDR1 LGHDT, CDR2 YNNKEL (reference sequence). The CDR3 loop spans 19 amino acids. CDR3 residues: CATQGYSWLGTEYQETQYF. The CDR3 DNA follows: TGTGCCACTCAGGGGTATTCCTGGCTCGGGACAGAATACCAAGAGACCCAGTACTTC.

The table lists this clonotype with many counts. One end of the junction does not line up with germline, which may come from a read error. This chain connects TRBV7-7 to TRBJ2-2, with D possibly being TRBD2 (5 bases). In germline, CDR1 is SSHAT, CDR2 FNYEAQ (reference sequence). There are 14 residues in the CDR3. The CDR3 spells CASSFVGSTGELFF. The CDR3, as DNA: TGTGCTAGCAGCTTTGTTGGGAGCACCGGGGAGCTGTTTTTT.

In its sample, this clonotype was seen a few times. The chain's CDR3 is CASSSPQDNYGYTF. The CDR3 DNA is TGTGCCAGCAGCAGTCCACAGGATAACTATGGCTACACCTTC. V and J are TRBV7-9 and TRBJ1-2; tentative D call: TRBD1 (5 bases). V gave up 5 bases and J gave up 1 base, with 11 bases separating them. CDR3 length equals 14 residues. Germline lookup yields CDR1 SEHNR and CDR2 FQNEAQ (reference sequence). Drawing the rest from reference TRBV7-9 and TRBJ1-2, the complete variable domain is DTGVSQNPRHKITKRGQNVTFRCDPISEHNRLYWYRQTLGQGPEFLTYFQNEAQLEKSRLLSDRFSAERPKGSFSTLEIQRTEQGDSAMYLCASSSPQDNYGYTFGSGTRLTVV.

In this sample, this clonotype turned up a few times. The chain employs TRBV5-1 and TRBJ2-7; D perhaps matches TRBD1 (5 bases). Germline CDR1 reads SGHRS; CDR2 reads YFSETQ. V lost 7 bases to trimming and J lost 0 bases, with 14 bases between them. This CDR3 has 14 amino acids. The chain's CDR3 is CASWAPDSSYEQYF. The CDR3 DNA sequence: TGCGCCAGCTGGGCCCCCGACAGCTCCTACGAGCAGTACTTC.

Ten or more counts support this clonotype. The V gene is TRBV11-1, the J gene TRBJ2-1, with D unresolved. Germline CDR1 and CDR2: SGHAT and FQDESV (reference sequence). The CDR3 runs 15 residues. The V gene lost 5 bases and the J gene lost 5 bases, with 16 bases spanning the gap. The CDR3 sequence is CASSETVGPNNEQFF. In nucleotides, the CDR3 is TGTGCCAGCAGCGAGACGGTCGGTCCCAACAATGAGCAGTTCTTC.

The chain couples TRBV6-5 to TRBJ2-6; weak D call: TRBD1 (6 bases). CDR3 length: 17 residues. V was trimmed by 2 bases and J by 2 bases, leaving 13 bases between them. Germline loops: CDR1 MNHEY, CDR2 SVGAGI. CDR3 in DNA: TGTGCCAGCAGTTACGTGCTCCAGGGGACTGGGGCCAACGTCCTGACTTTC. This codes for CASSYVLQGTGANVLTF.

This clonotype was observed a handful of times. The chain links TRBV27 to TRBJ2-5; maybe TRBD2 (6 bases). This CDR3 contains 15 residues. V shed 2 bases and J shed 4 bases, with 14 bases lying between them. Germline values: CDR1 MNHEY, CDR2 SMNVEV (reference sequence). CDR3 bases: TGTGCCAGCAGTTTACGCGGCAGGGAGGTAGAGACCCAGTACTTC. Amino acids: CASSLRGREVETQYF.

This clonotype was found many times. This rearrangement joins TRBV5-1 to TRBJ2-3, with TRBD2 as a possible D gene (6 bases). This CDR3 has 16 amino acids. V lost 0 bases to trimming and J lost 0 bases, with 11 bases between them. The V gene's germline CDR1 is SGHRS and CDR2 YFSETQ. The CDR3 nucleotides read TGCGCCAGCAGCTTGGATACTAGCTGGAGCACAGATACGCAGTATTTT. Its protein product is CASSLDTSWSTDTQYF.

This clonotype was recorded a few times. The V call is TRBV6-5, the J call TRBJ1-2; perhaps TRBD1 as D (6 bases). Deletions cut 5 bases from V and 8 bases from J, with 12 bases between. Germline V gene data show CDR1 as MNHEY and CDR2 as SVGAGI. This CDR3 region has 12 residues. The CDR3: CASSATGFGYTF. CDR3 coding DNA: TGTGCCAGCAGTGCTACAGGGTTCGGCTACACCTTC.

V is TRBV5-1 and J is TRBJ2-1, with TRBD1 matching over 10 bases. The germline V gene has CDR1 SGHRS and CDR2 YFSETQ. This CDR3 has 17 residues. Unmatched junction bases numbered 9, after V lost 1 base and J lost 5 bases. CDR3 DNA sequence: TGCGCCAGCAGCTTGATACCGACAGGGGGCGGCCACAATGAGCAGTTCTTC. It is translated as CASSLIPTGGGHNEQFF.

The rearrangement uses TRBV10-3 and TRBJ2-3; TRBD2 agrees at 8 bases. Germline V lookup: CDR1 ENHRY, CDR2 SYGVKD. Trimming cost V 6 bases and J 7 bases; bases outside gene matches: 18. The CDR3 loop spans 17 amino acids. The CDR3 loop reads CAIRDLGPGGRQNTQYF. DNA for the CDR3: TGTGCCATCAGAGACCTAGGCCCTGGCGGGAGGCAAAATACGCAGTATTTT.

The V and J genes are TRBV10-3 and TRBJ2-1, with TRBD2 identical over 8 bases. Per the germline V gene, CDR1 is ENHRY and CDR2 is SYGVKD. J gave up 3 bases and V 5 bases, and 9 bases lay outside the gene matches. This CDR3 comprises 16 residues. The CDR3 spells CAISSLLAGNYNEQFF. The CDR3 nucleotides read TGTGCCATCAGTTCCCTCCTAGCGGGTAACTACAATGAGCAGTTCTTC.

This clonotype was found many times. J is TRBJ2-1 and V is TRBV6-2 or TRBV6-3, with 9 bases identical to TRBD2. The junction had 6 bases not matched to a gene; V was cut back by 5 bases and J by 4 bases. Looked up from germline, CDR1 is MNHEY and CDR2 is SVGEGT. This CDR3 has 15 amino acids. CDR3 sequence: CASSNSGGQYNEQFF. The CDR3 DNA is TGTGCCAGCAGTAACAGCGGGGGGCAGTACAATGAGCAGTTCTTC.

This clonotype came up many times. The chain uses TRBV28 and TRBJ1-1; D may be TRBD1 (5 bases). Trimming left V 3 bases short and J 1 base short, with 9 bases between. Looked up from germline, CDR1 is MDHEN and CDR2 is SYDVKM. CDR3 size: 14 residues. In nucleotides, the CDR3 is TGTGCCAGCAGTTTTCAGGGCTGGAACACTGAAGCTTTCTTT. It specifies CASSFQGWNTEAFF.

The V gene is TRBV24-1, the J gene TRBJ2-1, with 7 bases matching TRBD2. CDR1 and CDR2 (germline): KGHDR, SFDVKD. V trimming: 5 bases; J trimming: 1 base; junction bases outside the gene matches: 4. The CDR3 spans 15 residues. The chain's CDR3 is CATSVRDYSYNEQFF. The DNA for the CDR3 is TGTGCCACCAGTGTCCGGGACTATTCCTACAATGAGCAGTTCTTC.

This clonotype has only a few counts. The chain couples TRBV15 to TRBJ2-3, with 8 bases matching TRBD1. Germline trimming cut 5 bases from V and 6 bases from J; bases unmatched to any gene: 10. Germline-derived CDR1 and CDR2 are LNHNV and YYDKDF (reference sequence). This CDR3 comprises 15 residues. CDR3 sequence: CATSESGGRADTQYF. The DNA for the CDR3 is TGTGCCACCAGCGAGTCAGGGGGCCGCGCTGATACGCAGTATTTT.

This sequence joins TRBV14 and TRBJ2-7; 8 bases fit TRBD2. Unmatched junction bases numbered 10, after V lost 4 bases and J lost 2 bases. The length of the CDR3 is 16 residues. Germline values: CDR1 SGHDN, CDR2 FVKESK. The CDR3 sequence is CASSPPGGRETYEQYF. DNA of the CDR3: TGTGCCAGCAGCCCCCCGGGGGGGCGGGAGACCTACGAGCAGTACTTC. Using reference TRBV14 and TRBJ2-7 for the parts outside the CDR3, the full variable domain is EAGVTQFPSHSVIEKGQTVTLRCDPISGHDNLYWYRRVMGKEIKFLLHFVKESKQDESGMPNNRFLAERTGGTYSTLKVQPAELEDSGVYFCASSPPGGRETYEQYFGPGTRLTVT.

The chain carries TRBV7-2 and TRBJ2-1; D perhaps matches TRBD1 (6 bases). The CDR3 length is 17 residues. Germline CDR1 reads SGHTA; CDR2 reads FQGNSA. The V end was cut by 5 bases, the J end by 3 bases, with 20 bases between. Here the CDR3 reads CASSPTGEGGYYNEQFF. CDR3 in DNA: TGTGCCAGCAGCCCAACCGGAGAAGGGGGATACTACAATGAGCAGTTCTTC.

The CDR3 is CASSQGGGQLDTQYF. The CDR3 coding sequence is TGTGCCAGCAGCCAAGGGGGGGGCCAATTAGATACGCAGTATTTT. The chain uses TRBV3-1 and TRBJ2-3; TRBD2 is a possible D gene (7 bases). There are 15 residues in the CDR3. The germline V and J ends were trimmed by 1 base and 5 bases, with 13 bases remaining between them. Germline CDR1 is LGHDT and CDR2 is YNNKEL (reference sequence).

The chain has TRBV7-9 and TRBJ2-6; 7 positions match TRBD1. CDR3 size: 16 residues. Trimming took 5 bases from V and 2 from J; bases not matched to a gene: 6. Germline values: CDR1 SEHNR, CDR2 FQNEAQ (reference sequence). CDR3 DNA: TGTGCCAGCAGCCGAAGACAGGGCACTGGGGCCAACGTCCTGACTTTC. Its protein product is CASSRRQGTGANVLTF.

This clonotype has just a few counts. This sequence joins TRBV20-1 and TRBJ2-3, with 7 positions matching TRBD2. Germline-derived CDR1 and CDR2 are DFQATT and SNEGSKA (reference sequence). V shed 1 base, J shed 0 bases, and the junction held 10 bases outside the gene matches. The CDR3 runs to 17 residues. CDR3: CSARVPGGGRSTDTQYF. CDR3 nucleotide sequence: TGCAGTGCTAGAGTCCCCGGGGGAGGGCGGAGCACAGATACGCAGTATTTT.

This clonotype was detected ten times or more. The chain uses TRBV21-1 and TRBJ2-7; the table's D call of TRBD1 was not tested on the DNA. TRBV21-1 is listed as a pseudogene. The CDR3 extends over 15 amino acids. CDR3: CASSRSGPASYEQYF. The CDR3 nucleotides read TGTGCCAGCAGCAGATCGGGACCGGCATCCTACGAGCAGTACTTC.

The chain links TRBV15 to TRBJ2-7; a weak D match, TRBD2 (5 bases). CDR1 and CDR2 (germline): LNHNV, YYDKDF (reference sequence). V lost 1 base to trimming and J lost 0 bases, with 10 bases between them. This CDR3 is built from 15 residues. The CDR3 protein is CATSRGASLSYEQYF. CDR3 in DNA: TGTGCCACCAGCAGAGGGGCTAGCCTCTCCTACGAGCAGTACTTC.

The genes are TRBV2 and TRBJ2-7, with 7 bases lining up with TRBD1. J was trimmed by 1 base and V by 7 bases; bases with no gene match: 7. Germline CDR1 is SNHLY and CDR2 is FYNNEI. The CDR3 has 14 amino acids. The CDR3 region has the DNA TGTGCCAGCATGTTGGGACAGATGTCCTACGAGCAGTACTTC. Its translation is CASMLGQMSYEQYF.

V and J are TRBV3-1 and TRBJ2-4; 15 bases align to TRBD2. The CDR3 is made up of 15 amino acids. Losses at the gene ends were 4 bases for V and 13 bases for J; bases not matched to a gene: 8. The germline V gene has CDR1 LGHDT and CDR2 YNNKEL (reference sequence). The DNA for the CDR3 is TGTGCCAGCAGCCCCGGGACTAGCGGGGGGCTGCCACAGTACTTC. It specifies CASSPGTSGGLPQYF.